Below are 9 T cell receptor beta chains sequenced from a single sample in a study of T cell responses to AZD1222 COVID-19 vaccine. This table comes from immunoSEQ multiplex PCR, and its TCRdb copy is limited to in-frame clones, with some not included. This sample carries 110,000 to 150,000 clones, 75% to 90% of them seen once, and the ten largest clones take approximately 4.8%. Sequenced material: peripheral blood, taken on day 0 of AZD1222 vaccination. These TCRs come from an adult in good health.

This rearrangement joins TRBV6-5 to TRBJ1-5; 8 bases are a match to TRBD1. Per the germline V gene, CDR1 is MNHEY and CDR2 is SVGAGI. This CDR3 region has 15 residues. The ends lost 11 bases at V and 3 bases at J; junction bases unmatched: 12. The CDR3 spells CAAKTQGAVNQPQHF. The CDR3 DNA reads as TGTGCCGCAAAGACTCAGGGGGCGGTCAATCAGCCCCAGCATTTT.

This chain connects TRBV6-5 to TRBJ1-1; 8 positions agree with TRBD1. CDR3 length: 15 amino acids. Germline lookup yields CDR1 MNHEY and CDR2 SVGAGI. J gave up 3 bases and V 7 bases, and 10 bases lay outside the gene matches. The CDR3 is CASNRQGPRYTEAFF. CDR3 DNA: TGTGCCAGCAATCGACAGGGGCCGCGTTACACTGAAGCTTTCTTT.

This CDR3 reads CASSLIPGEIYEQYF. Written as DNA, the CDR3 is TGCGCCAGCAGCTTGATCCCGGGGGAGATCTACGAGCAGTACTTC. The V and J genes are TRBV5-1 and TRBJ2-7; D possibly corresponds to TRBD2 (6 bases). Germline CDR1 and CDR2: SGHRS and YFSETQ. CDR3 size: 15 residues. V dropped 1 base and J dropped 3 bases, with 14 bases sitting between them.

J is TRBJ1-1 and V is TRBV27; D is perhaps TRBD1 (6 bases). The V end was cut by 6 bases, the J end by 1 base, with 12 bases between. Per germline, CDR1 MNHEY and CDR2 SMNVEV (reference sequence). The length of the CDR3 is 14 residues. The CDR3 region is CASRVGTPNTEAFF. CDR3 nucleotide sequence: TGTGCCAGCAGAGTTGGGACACCGAACACTGAAGCTTTCTTT.

The V gene is TRBV5-1, the J gene TRBJ2-3; TRBD1 matches at 10 bases. There are 21 residues in the CDR3. V shed 0 bases, J shed 1 base, and the junction held 17 bases outside the gene matches. Germline CDR1 reads SGHRS; CDR2 reads YFSETQ. The CDR3 region is CASSLVSRDRGRSIGTDTQYF. The CDR3 nucleotides read TGCGCCAGCAGCTTGGTATCCCGGGACAGGGGACGGTCCATTGGCACAGATACGCAGTATTTT.

The chain employs TRBV5-4 and TRBJ2-6; 7 positions agree with TRBD1. V shed 4 bases and J 0 bases; nucleotides not matched to a gene: 10. The CDR3 sequence is 18 residues long. CDR1 and CDR2 from the germline V gene are SGHNT and YYREEE (reference sequence). The CDR3 is CASSATGDLFSGANVLTF. The CDR3 DNA follows: TGTGCCAGCAGCGCCACAGGGGACCTCTTCTCTGGGGCCAACGTCCTGACTTTC. Based on the CDR3 plus reference TRBV5-4 and TRBJ2-6, the full variable domain is ETGVTQSPTHLIKTRGQQVTLRCSSQSGHNTVSWYQQALGQGPQFIFQYYREEENGRGNFPPRFSGLQFPNYSSELNVNALELDDSALYLCASSATGDLFSGANVLTFGAGSRLTVL.

V usage is TRBV6-5 and J usage is TRBJ1-3; D may be TRBD1 (5 bases). The V gene lost 2 bases and the J gene lost 0 bases, with 8 bases spanning the gap. The germline CDR1 and CDR2 sequences are MNHEY and SVGAGI. The CDR3 extends over 15 amino acids. CDR3 nucleotides: TGTGCCAGCAGTTACGGGACCGGCTCTGGAAACACCATATATTTT. Translation gives CASSYGTGSGNTIYF.

The chain has TRBV4-1 and TRBJ2-1; the match to TRBD2 covers 8 bases. V lost 4 bases and J lost 4; bases outside the gene matches: 15. Germline V CDR1 and CDR2: MGHRA, YSYEKL. CDR3 length equals 18 residues. In DNA form, the CDR3 reads TGCGCCAGCAGCCCGAAAAATCAACTAGCGGTGGATTACAATGAGCAGTTCTTC. It specifies CASSPKNQLAVDYNEQFF.

The rearrangement links TRBV6-5 to TRBJ1-1, with D unclear. Germline-derived CDR1 and CDR2 are MNHEY and SVGAGI. The CDR3 spans 10 residues. V lost 7 bases and J 6 bases, leaving 6 bases between the germline ends. In DNA, the CDR3 is TGTGCCAGCACGGTAGCTGAAGCTTTCTTT. Its translation: CASTVAEAFF.